This entry features one T cell receptor beta chain sequence. A read error may explain this, as a much larger clone is one base away. The sample originates from a study of blood T cells in healthy people across ages. From germline, CDR1 is SNHLY and CDR2 FYNNEI. Trimming cost V 7 bases and J 7 bases; bases outside gene matches: 10. CDR3 size: 14 residues. With a J-beta primer mix and a sample-barcoded 5' primer, a second PCR ran roughly 7 to 11 cycles. TCRdb re-analysed the 5' RACE reads in MiXCR, keeping a single row per CDR3 protein. The sample shows hundreds of thousands of distinct CDR3 sequences, 32% of them seen only once.

The gene calls are TRBV2 and TRBJ2-7; TRBD1 agrees at 10 bases. The sample taken for sequencing was blood. This sequence was found in a woman aged 80 or older in good health. The CDR3 DNA reads TGTGCCAGCATTCTCCGGGACAGGGGAAATGAGCAGTACTTC. Amino acids: CASILRDRGNEQYF.